One sample yielded the 14 T cell receptor beta chains listed below, sequenced in a study of Ad26.COV2.S vaccination and SARS-CoV-2 variants. Here immunoSEQ multiplex PCR was the method, and the copy in TCRdb shows in-frame clones only, minus some. Here the sample spans hundreds of thousands of clones, approximately 89% being singletons. Treatment reported: 15 to 20 received Ad26.COV2.S at low or high dose, single or two shots; 5 received placebo; per-sample allocation not given. Specimen acquisition occurred on day 63 following the initial vaccine or placebo injection. The sample consisted of peripheral blood, taken in a trial of Ad26.COV2.S vaccine versus placebo. The receptor source for this set is a person between 18 and 65 years old who received the Ad26.COV2.S COVID-19 vaccine or a placebo.

This chain links TRBV7-2 with TRBJ1-2; possibly TRBD1 for D (6 bases). The CDR3 runs to 15 residues. Trimming removed 0 bases at V and 3 bases at J, with 11 bases between. The germline V gene encodes CDR1 SGHTA and CDR2 FQGNSA. The CDR3 bases are TGTGCCAGCAGCTTAGCCGCAGGGGAGGACTATGGCTACACCTTC. Encoded protein: CASSLAAGEDYGYTF.

As DNA, the CDR3 is TGTGCCAGCAGCTTGGTAGTCTATGGCAGTCCTTCCTACGAGCAGTACTTC. Translating gives CASSLVVYGSPSYEQYF. J is TRBJ2-7 and V is TRBV5-6; D not certain. This CDR3 comprises 17 residues. Germline V gene lookup returns CDR1 SGHDT and CDR2 YYEEEE. V was trimmed by 0 bases and J by 1 base, leaving 17 bases between them.

The rearrangement links TRBV6-2 or TRBV6-3 to TRBJ2-1, with D uncertain. Deletions cut 5 bases from V and 0 bases from J, with 5 bases between. The CDR3 contains 13 residues. CDR1 is MNHEY and CDR2 is SVGEGT in the germline V gene. The CDR3: CASSLSSYNEQFF. Here the CDR3 DNA reads TGTGCCAGCAGTCTTAGCTCCTACAATGAGCAGTTCTTC.

The chain recombines TRBV11-1 with TRBJ2-2; weak D call: TRBD1 (6 bases). There are 14 residues in the CDR3. V was clipped by 5 bases and J by 4 bases, with 11 bases between them. Per germline, CDR1 SGHAT and CDR2 FQDESV (reference sequence). DNA for the CDR3: TGTGCCAGCAGCAGCACAGGGTTCACCGGGGAGCTGTTTTTT. Protein sequence: CASSSTGFTGELFF.

The V call is TRBV7-2, the J call TRBJ1-3; tentative D call: TRBD1 (6 bases). The CDR3 covers 16 residues. CDR1 and CDR2 from the germline V gene are SGHTA and FQGNSA. V was trimmed by 3 bases and J by 2 bases, leaving 14 bases between them. CDR3 loop: CASSLALGAAGNTIYF. As DNA, the CDR3 is TGTGCCAGCAGCTTGGCGTTGGGGGCAGCTGGAAACACCATATATTTT.

V usage is TRBV19 and J usage is TRBJ2-4; the D gene is possibly TRBD1 (6 bases). V was pared by 8 bases and J by 1 base, with 15 bases between. The length of the CDR3 is 15 residues. Germline assignment: CDR1 LNHDA and CDR2 SQIVND (reference sequence). The CDR3 protein is CASYGQREAKNIQYF. CDR3 in DNA: TGTGCCAGTTATGGACAGCGAGAGGCCAAAAACATTCAGTACTTC.

The chain recombines TRBV4-2 with TRBJ1-5; unclear D gene. Germline loops: CDR1 LGHNA, CDR2 YNFKEQ. The CDR3 runs to 15 residues. V shed 2 bases and J shed 0 bases, with 8 bases lying between them. CDR3 DNA sequence: TGTGCCAGCAGCCAATACGAGTATAGCAATCAGCCCCAGCATTTT. It is translated as CASSQYEYSNQPQHF.

The CDR3 region is CASTWILVKSADTQYF. In DNA form, the CDR3 reads TGTGCCAGCACTTGGATTCTCGTTAAGTCGGCAGATACGCAGTATTTT. This chain connects TRBV2 to TRBJ2-3; D gene unclear. Trimming removed 7 bases at V and 4 bases at J, with 21 bases between. The CDR3 has 16 residues. The germline gives CDR1 SNHLY, CDR2 FYNNEI.

The CDR3 nucleotides are TGTGCCAGCAAACAAAATACCGGACAGGGATATGGCTACACCTTC. Its translation is CASKQNTGQGYGYTF. The chain combines TRBV2 with TRBJ1-2; 8 bases match TRBD1. This CDR3 contains 15 residues. Trimming at V came to 7 bases and at J to 5 bases, leaving 12 bases not matched to a gene. Germline assignment: CDR1 SNHLY and CDR2 FYNNEI.

The chain links TRBV15 to TRBJ1-2; D is undetermined. Germline assignment: CDR1 LNHNV and CDR2 YYDKDF (reference sequence). This CDR3 has 14 residues. V lost 0 bases and J lost 4, with 9 bases in between. The CDR3, as DNA: TGTGCCACCAGCAGAGACACACGGGGCTATGGCTACACCTTC. Amino acids: CATSRDTRGYGYTF.

The chain combines TRBV6-6 with TRBJ1-5, with D possibly TRBD1 on 5 matching bases. Per the germline V gene, CDR1 is MNHNY and CDR2 is SVGAGI (reference sequence). The V end lost 2 bases, the J end lost 1 base, and 12 bases lay between the germline ends. The CDR3 runs 16 residues. In DNA form, the CDR3 reads TGTGCCAGCAGTTACGTCGGAGGGACGAGCAATCAGCCCCAGCATTTT. Protein: CASSYVGGTSNQPQHF.

The chain is built from TRBV5-1 and TRBJ1-5, with D hard to call. Trimming took 1 base from V and 4 from J, leaving 6 bases between them. CDR1 and CDR2 (germline): SGHRS, YFSETQ. This CDR3 has 13 residues. CDR3 nucleotides: TGCGCCAGCAGCTTGTCGGGGAATCAGCCCCAGCATTTT. Amino acid sequence: CASSLSGNQPQHF.

The J gene is TRBJ1-5, the V gene TRBV5-6; no clear D gene. The length of the CDR3 is 12 residues. V lost 2 bases to trimming and J lost 3 bases, with 3 bases between them. Germline V gives CDR1 SGHDT, CDR2 YYEEEE. The CDR3 spells CASSFLNQPQHF. For the CDR3, the DNA is TGTGCCAGCAGCTTCCTCAATCAGCCCCAGCATTTT.

CDR3 loop: CASSPREYPYNEQFF. In DNA form, the CDR3 reads TGTGCCAGCAGCCCCCGAGAGTATCCCTACAATGAGCAGTTCTTC. The chain joins TRBV11-2 to TRBJ2-1; D gene ambiguous. This CDR3 has 15 amino acids. Trimming left V 5 bases short and J 2 bases short, with 13 bases between. Germline V gene sequence: CDR1 SGHAT, CDR2 FQNNGV.